A single sample is the source of the 8 T cell receptor beta chains below, sequenced in a study of blood T cell repertoires in COVID-19. Sequencing was performed with immunoSEQ multiplex PCR; in TCRdb, only in-frame clones are kept and a portion is missing. The sample records over 70,000 clones, roughly 82% being singletons. Input material: peripheral blood. The receptors here all came from a woman of 80 years or more with active or convalescent COVID-19.

This chain connects TRBV5-1 to TRBJ1-6; the match to TRBD1 covers 7 bases. Germline V CDR1 and CDR2: SGHRS, YFSETQ. The V segment lost 3 bases and the J segment 0 bases; nucleotides outside the gene matches: 3. The CDR3 sequence is 16 residues long. The chain's CDR3 is CASSSGQSSYNSPLHF. CDR3 in DNA: TGCGCCAGCAGCTCGGGACAGAGCTCCTATAATTCACCCCTCCACTTT. Full variable domain (rest looked up from reference TRBV5-1 and TRBJ1-6): KAGVTQTPRYLIKTRGQQVTLSCSPISGHRSVSWYQQTPGQGLQFLFEYFSETQRNKGNFPGRFSGRQFSNSRSEMNVSTLELGDSALYLCASSSGQSSYNSPLHFGNGTRLTVT.

This chain uses TRBV6-5 with TRBJ1-1; 7 bases are shared with TRBD1. V lost 10 bases, J lost 2 bases, and 7 bases stayed unmatched. This CDR3 is built from 13 residues. The germline V gene encodes CDR1 MNHEY and CDR2 SVGAGI. CDR3 in DNA: TGTGCCACCGACACAGGGGTAAACACTGAAGCTTTCTTT. Its protein is CATDTGVNTEAFF.

The rearrangement joins TRBV29-1 to TRBJ2-1; no clear D gene. Germline CDR1 SQVTM, CDR2 ANQGSEA. This CDR3 comprises 11 residues. Trimming left V 5 bases short and J 10 bases short, with 12 bases between. CDR3 DNA sequence: TGCAGCGTTCCCGACTCCTTGGAGCAGTTCTTC. This gives the protein CSVPDSLEQFF.

The V call is TRBV5-1, the J call TRBJ2-6; weak D call: TRBD1 (5 bases). The CDR3 runs to 16 residues. Germline-derived CDR1 and CDR2 are SGHRS and YFSETQ. V lost 0 bases and J lost 0, with 7 bases in between. The CDR3 sequence is CASSLGQSSGANVLTF. The CDR3 bases are TGCGCCAGCAGCTTGGGACAGAGCTCTGGGGCCAACGTCCTGACTTTC.

The rearrangement uses TRBV12-3 or TRBV12-4 and TRBJ2-5, with 7 bases lining up with TRBD1. Trimming removed 5 bases from V and 3 bases from J; junction bases left unmatched: 3. The CDR3 totals 13 residues. The DNA of the CDR3 is TGTGCCAGCAGTGCCGGGACAGAAGAGACCCAGTACTTC. This translates into CASSAGTEETQYF.

The chain uses TRBV5-1 and TRBJ2-6, with 9 bases that match TRBD2. The CDR3 consists of 18 residues. Per germline, CDR1 SGHRS and CDR2 YFSETQ. V dropped 0 bases and J dropped 2; count of bases not matched to a gene: 6. CDR3 region: CASSLELRGGPGANVLTF. CDR3 sequence (DNA): TGCGCCAGCAGCTTGGAATTGCGGGGGGGCCCTGGGGCCAACGTCCTGACTTTC.

The chain carries TRBV20-1 and TRBJ2-2; D is undetermined. The CDR3 sequence is 11 residues long. With 5 bases removed from V and 8 bases from J, the gap between germline ends came to 9 bases. CDR1 is DFQATT, CDR2 SNEGSKA, per germline (reference sequence). The CDR3 loop is CSALGVGELFF. DNA for the CDR3: TGCAGTGCTCTCGGTGTTGGGGAGCTGTTTTTT.

The chain couples TRBV7-2 to TRBJ1-5; D gene unclear. CDR3 length: 16 amino acids. The germline V gene has CDR1 SGHTA and CDR2 FQGNSA. V was shortened by 0 bases and J by 4 bases, with 13 bases between the two germline ends. CDR3 sequence reads: CASSLAGGLGNQPQHF. The CDR3 region has the DNA TGTGCCAGCAGCTTAGCGGGAGGGTTAGGGAATCAGCCCCAGCATTTT. The full variable domain, its missing parts supplied by reference TRBV7-2 and TRBJ1-5, is GAGVSQSPSNKVTEKGKDVELRCDPISGHTALYWYRQSLGQGLEFLIYFQGNSAPDKSGLPSDRFSAERTGGSVSTLTIQRTQQEDSAVYLCASSLAGGLGNQPQHFGDGTRLSIL.